The 25 T cell receptor beta chains given below trace back to one sample, sequenced in a study of shared clonotypes between healthy human individuals. TCRdb's table, derived via immunoSEQ multiplex PCR, lists solely in-frame clones and lacks some. The data show about 490,000 clones, roughly 80% seen once. Input material: PBMCs. The receptors stem from a woman in her thirties or forties in good health. Some clones in this sample may be carry-over from other donors' samples.

The V gene is TRBV2, the J gene TRBJ1-1; D is ambiguous. The CDR3 covers 14 residues. Deletions cut 8 bases from V and 5 bases from J, with 18 bases between. Germline CDR1 is SNHLY and CDR2 is FYNNEI. Here the CDR3 reads CASQDRTRTTEAFF. The CDR3 DNA reads as TGTGCCAGCCAGGACCGAACAAGGACGACTGAAGCTTTCTTT.

This chain joins TRBV10-3 and TRBJ1-2; 10 bases agree with TRBD1. The germline gives CDR1 ENHRY, CDR2 SYGVKD. This CDR3 contains 14 residues. With 3 bases clipped from V and 4 bases from J, the junction kept 2 bases outside the gene matches. This chain's CDR3 is CAISDRTGGYGYTF. The CDR3 nucleotides read TGTGCCATCAGTGATCGGACAGGGGGCTATGGCTACACCTTC.

Worth noting for this clone: It differs at one base from a far larger clone, so likely a read error. Other nucleotide sequences in the sample specify the same CDR3. The chain carries TRBV27 and TRBJ1-2; the match to TRBD1 covers 7 bases. Germline CDR1 is MNHEY and CDR2 is SMNVEV (reference sequence). V lost 5 bases and J lost 2; bases outside the gene matches: 8. The CDR3 sequence is 15 residues long. CDR3 sequence reads: CASSPRQGGNYGYTF. In DNA, the CDR3 is TGTGCCAGCAGTCCGAGACAGGGAGGGAACTATGGCTACACCTTC.

Note on this clone: The likely explanation is a read error, given a far larger clone one base away. This sample includes further DNA sequences coding for the same CDR3. The chain joins TRBV7-9 to TRBJ2-3; no reliable D call. Trimming took 9 bases from V and 2 from J, leaving 15 bases between them. This CDR3 is 14 amino acids long. Per the germline V gene, CDR1 is SEHNR and CDR2 is FQNEAQ (reference sequence). The CDR3 region has the DNA TGTGCCAGTACCCTAGAAGGCCTCACAGATACGCAGTATTTT. The encoded protein is CASTLEGLTDTQYF. Based on the CDR3 plus reference TRBV7-9 and TRBJ2-3, the full variable domain is DTGVSQNPRHKITKRGQNVTFRCDPISEHNRLYWYRQTLGQGPEFLTYFQNEAQLEKSRLLSDRFSAERPKGSFSTLEIQRTEQGDSAMYLCASTLEGLTDTQYFGPGTRLTVL.

This clone was seen just once. This likely stems from a read error, as it lies one base from a far larger clone. Additional DNA sequences in this sample encode the identical CDR3. V and J are TRBV30 and TRBJ1-1; D is unresolved. V lost 3 bases to trimming and J lost 7 bases, with 24 bases between them. This CDR3 is 16 amino acids long. In germline, CDR1 is GTSNPN, CDR2 SVGIG (reference sequence). DNA for the CDR3: TGTGCCTGGAGGCCTAAGTTAGGACCCGGCGGGGATGAAGCTTTCTTT. Amino acids: CAWRPKLGPGGDEAFF.

This chain uses TRBV5-4 with TRBJ2-7; perhaps TRBD1 as D (6 bases). This CDR3 comprises 14 residues. Germline loops: CDR1 SGHNT, CDR2 YYREEE (reference sequence). V was shortened by 3 bases and J by 5 bases, with 15 bases between the two germline ends. The CDR3 DNA follows: TGTGCCAGCAGCTCCAGACAGGACCACGACGAGCAGTACTTC. Its protein is CASSSRQDHDEQYF. The full variable domain, its missing parts supplied by reference TRBV5-4 and TRBJ2-7, is ETGVTQSPTHLIKTRGQQVTLRCSSQSGHNTVSWYQQALGQGPQFIFQYYREEENGRGNFPPRFSGLQFPNYSSELNVNALELDDSALYLCASSSRQDHDEQYFGPGTRLTVT.

V gene TRBV28 combines with J gene TRBJ2-2, with TRBD1 as a possible D gene (5 bases). Germline CDR1 MDHEN, CDR2 SYDVKM. V lost 6 bases to trimming and J lost 5 bases, with 7 bases between them. The CDR3 runs to 12 residues. The CDR3 nucleotides read TGTGCCAGCAGGGACATTACCGGGGAGCTGTTTTTT. Its protein is CASRDITGELFF.

This chain joins TRBV29-1 and TRBJ1-1, with D possibly matching TRBD1 (5 bases). Trimming removed 0 bases from V and 3 bases from J, with 8 bases in between. CDR3 length equals 13 residues. CDR1 is SQVTM, CDR2 ANQGSEA, per germline. In DNA form, the CDR3 reads TGCAGCGTTGAAGATCAGGGAGACACTGAAGCTTTCTTT. Translation: CSVEDQGDTEAFF.

This clone was seen a few times. This sequence joins TRBV27 and TRBJ2-3; TRBD2 matches at 13 bases. Trimming cost V 6 bases and J 6 bases; bases outside gene matches: 12. Germline V gene data show CDR1 as MNHEY and CDR2 as SMNVEV (reference sequence). The CDR3 runs to 17 residues. The DNA for the CDR3 is TGTGCCAGCAGGGTCGGGACTAGCGGGGCCGTGTCTGATACGCAGTATTTT. Its protein product is CASRVGTSGAVSDTQYF.

This clone was detected many times. Other DNA sequences from this sample encode an identical CDR3 as well. This chain joins TRBV5-1 and TRBJ2-7; 9 bases match TRBD1. CDR1 SGHRS and CDR2 YFSETQ come from the germline V gene. The CDR3 runs 14 residues. Trimming at V came to 4 bases and at J to 6 bases, leaving 8 bases not matched to a gene. The chain's CDR3 is CASSLGQGIGEQYF. Written as DNA, the CDR3 is TGCGCCAGCAGCCTGGGACAGGGTATCGGCGAGCAGTACTTC.

This clone was found many times. This rearrangement joins TRBV9 to TRBJ2-1; D not certain. The CDR3 covers 13 residues. Looked up from germline, CDR1 is SGDLS and CDR2 is YYNGEE. V was trimmed by 0 bases and J by 4 bases, leaving 5 bases between them. The DNA of the CDR3 is TGTGCCAGCAGCGTAGACGGGTACAATGAGCAGTTCTTC. It translates to CASSVDGYNEQFF.

The count of this clone is one. In the same sample, other DNA sequences code for this CDR3. This chain uses TRBV30 with TRBJ2-5; D is uncertain. Germline lookup yields CDR1 GTSNPN and CDR2 SVGIG (reference sequence). V was shortened by 1 base and J by 5 bases, with 8 bases between the two germline ends. The CDR3 contains 12 residues. The CDR3: CAWSGSGETQYF. The CDR3 coding sequence is TGTGCCTGGAGTGGGTCTGGGGAGACCCAGTACTTC.

As regards this clone: With only one base between it and a far larger clone, this is likely a read error. The chain links TRBV5-6 to TRBJ2-1; 11 nucleotides match TRBD2. The CDR3 is 14 residues long. CDR1 is SGHDT, CDR2 YYEEEE, per germline. The CDR3, as DNA: TGTGCCGGCAGCTTACTAGCGGGAGTCAATGAGCAGTTCTTC. Protein product: CAGSLLAGVNEQFF.

This clone has a single count. The chain links TRBV10-3 to TRBJ2-7; 7 bases align to TRBD2. Germline assignment: CDR1 ENHRY and CDR2 SYGVKD. This CDR3 region has 12 residues. V gave up 8 bases and J gave up 4 bases; unmatched junction bases: 5. DNA of the CDR3: TGTGCCATCGGTTCTAGCGGTTACGAGCAGTACTTC. Translating it yields CAIGSSGYEQYF.

The V call is TRBV5-4, the J call TRBJ2-2; 10 nucleotides match TRBD2. CDR3 length: 15 amino acids. From germline, CDR1 is SGHNT and CDR2 YYREEE (reference sequence). Trimming took 5 bases from V and 5 from J; bases not matched to a gene: 6. The CDR3 sequence: CASSPGLAATGELFF. Written as DNA, the CDR3 is TGTGCCAGCAGTCCTGGACTAGCGGCTACCGGGGAGCTGTTTTTT. Complete variable domain (other parts from reference TRBV5-4 and TRBJ2-2): ETGVTQSPTHLIKTRGQQVTLRCSSQSGHNTVSWYQQALGQGPQFIFQYYREEENGRGNFPPRFSGLQFPNYSSELNVNALELDDSALYLCASSPGLAATGELFFGEGSRLTVL.

Note on this clone: In the same sample, other DNA sequences code for this CDR3. This chain connects TRBV11-1 to TRBJ2-1, with 11 bases identical to TRBD2. The trim removed 2 bases at V and 4 bases at J, leaving 4 bases unmatched. CDR1 SGHAT and CDR2 FQDESV come from the germline V gene (reference sequence). This CDR3 is built from 16 residues. For the CDR3, the DNA is TGTGCCAGCAGCTTAACCGGGACTAGCGGATACAATGAGCAGTTCTTC. Translation gives CASSLTGTSGYNEQFF.

The genes are TRBV7-9 and TRBJ2-3; 9 bases line up with TRBD2. Germline CDR1 and CDR2: SEHNR and FQNEAQ (reference sequence). CDR3 length equals 17 residues. J gave up 0 bases and V 5 bases, and 9 bases lay outside the gene matches. CDR3 region: CASSTPSGTASTDTQYF. CDR3 DNA: TGTGCCAGCAGCACTCCTAGCGGGACCGCTAGCACAGATACGCAGTATTTT.

DNA of the CDR3: TGTGCCAGCAGTGAAAATCCGTGGCCTGAAGCTTTCTTT. This codes for CASSENPWPEAFF. The chain carries TRBV6-1 and TRBJ1-1, with unresolved D. This CDR3 has 13 amino acids. Germline CDR1 reads MNHNS; CDR2 reads SASEGT. V lost 2 bases to trimming and J lost 6 bases, with 10 bases between them.

J is TRBJ2-7 and V is TRBV5-5, with 7 bases that match TRBD1. The V gene's germline CDR1 is SGHKS and CDR2 YYEKEE (reference sequence). V shed 3 bases, J shed 1 base, and the junction held 7 bases outside the gene matches. This CDR3 has 15 residues. The CDR3 DNA reads as TGTGCCAGCAGCTCCCCGGGACAGATTTCCTACGAGCAGTACTTC. As protein: CASSSPGQISYEQYF.

Note on this clone: A far bigger clonotype differs at one base, so this is likely a read error. The same CDR3 arises from other DNA sequences in this sample as well. The chain is built from TRBV30 and TRBJ1-4; no clear D. CDR3 size: 15 residues. Between the trimmed V and J ends, which lost 3 bases and 8 bases, there was a span of 19 bases. Per the germline V gene, CDR1 is GTSNPN and CDR2 is SVGIG (reference sequence). This CDR3 reads CAWRVPVHPAEKLFF. The CDR3 DNA reads as TGTGCCTGGAGAGTTCCGGTACACCCGGCGGAAAAACTGTTTTTT. Full variable domain (rest looked up from reference TRBV30 and TRBJ1-4): SQTIHQWPATLVQPVGSPLSLECTVEGTSNPNLYWYRQAAGRGLQLLFYSVGIGQISSEVPQNLSASRPQDRQFILSSKKLLLSDSGFYLCAWRVPVHPAEKLFFGSGTQLSVL.

The chain uses TRBV28 and TRBJ1-4; TRBD1 matches 9 bases. The V gene's germline CDR1 is MDHEN and CDR2 SYDVKM. J gave up 8 bases and V 6 bases, and 7 bases lay outside the gene matches. This CDR3 spans 14 amino acids. The CDR3 coding sequence is TGTGCCAGCAGCCTACAGGGGGCTGGGGAAAAACTGTTTTTT. Amino acid sequence: CASSLQGAGEKLFF.

The gene calls are TRBV9 and TRBJ2-7; D perhaps matches TRBD1 (6 bases). Germline V CDR1 and CDR2: SGDLS, YYNGEE. Trimming removed 3 bases at V and 2 bases at J, with 12 bases between. The CDR3 has 14 residues. The DNA of the CDR3 is TGTGCCAGCAGCGGCAGACAGGACCCCTACGAGCAGTACTTC. Translation gives CASSGRQDPYEQYF.

As for this clone: This may come from a read error, since a much larger clone is one base off. This chain joins TRBV18 and TRBJ1-3; D remains ambiguous. Germline values: CDR1 KGHSH, CDR2 LQKENI. The ends were cut back, 4 bases at V and 2 bases at J, with 15 bases in the middle. The CDR3 has 16 amino acids. The CDR3 nucleotides read TGTGCCAGCTCACGATCTAGTCTAACCCCTGGAAACACCATATATTTT. Its translation is CASSRSSLTPGNTIYF. Using reference TRBV18 and TRBJ1-3 for the parts outside the CDR3, the full variable domain is NAGVMQNPRHLVRRRGQEARLRCSPMKGHSHVYWYRQLPEEGLKFMVYLQKENIIDESGMPKERFSAEFPKEGPSILRIQQVVRGDSAAYFCASSRSSLTPGNTIYFGEGSWLTVV.

Comment on this clone: A far more abundant clone sits one base away, making this likely a read error. This sequence joins TRBV29-1 and TRBJ1-4; D ambiguous. The CDR3 length is 13 residues. V lost 6 bases and J lost 5, with 13 bases in between. Germline V gives CDR1 SQVTM, CDR2 ANQGSEA. Here the CDR3 reads CSVRKSLNEKLFF. For the CDR3, the DNA is TGCAGCGTCCGAAAGTCTCTGAATGAAAAACTGTTTTTT.

Concerning this clone itself: With only one base between it and a far larger clone, this is likely a read error. In the same sample, other DNA sequences code for this CDR3. This chain links TRBV4-1 with TRBJ2-7; D is tentatively TRBD1 or TRBD2 (5 bases each). Per the germline V gene, CDR1 is MGHRA and CDR2 is YSYEKL. The CDR3 loop spans 17 amino acids. V gave up 2 bases and J gave up 7 bases, with 24 bases separating them. The CDR3 loop reads CASSQKPPGTASGEQYF. DNA for the CDR3: TGCGCCAGCAGCCAAAAACCACCCGGGACGGCCTCAGGTGAGCAGTACTTC.